Listed below are T cell receptor beta chains from one sample, sequenced in a study of blood T cell repertoires in COVID-19. Repertoires were generated with immunoSEQ multiplex PCR, while TCRdb's copy carries only in-frame clones and drops some. The table has about 220,000 clones, less than 85% seen once. Sequences were obtained from peripheral blood. Receptors originate from a woman aged 80 or over with acute or convalescent COVID-19. Both conserved end residues are part of each CDR3. The D gene is left open where the match is weak. Size tells how often a clone was seen (once, few, many) or the class of an expanded clone, and some rows leave it out.

>TRBV2|14|.|TRBJ2-5|.
CASSGVVAQETQYF
TGTGCCAGCAGTGGTGTGGTAGCACAAGAGACCCAGTACTTC
>TRBV28|18|.|TRBJ1-6|.
CASLMGGQGSSYNSPLHF
TGTGCCAGCCTAATGGGGGGGCAGGGGAGCTCCTATAATTCACCCCTCCACTTT
>TRBV9|18|TRBD2|TRBJ2-7|.
CASSPRLAGGLSSYEQYF
TGTGCCAGCAGCCCCCGACTAGCGGGGGGCCTTTCTTCCTACGAGCAGTACTTC
>TRBV5-5|15|.|TRBJ2-2|.
CASNLHNANTGELFF
TGTGCCAGCAACTTACACAACGCGAACACCGGGGAGCTGTTTTTT
>TRBV28|15|.|TRBJ1-1|.
CASRRGGLSNTEAFF
TGTGCCAGCAGGCGGGGGGGTCTGAGTAACACTGAAGCTTTCTTT
>TRBV4-1|15|.|TRBJ1-4|.
CASSPRRGGDEKLFF
TGCGCCAGCAGCCCCCGGCGCGGAGGGGATGAAAAACTGTTTTTT
>TRBV19|16|.|TRBJ2-3|.
CATTSRASGGRDTQYF
TGTGCCACCACCTCAAGGGCCTCCGGGGGGCGAGATACGCAGTATTTT
>TRBV6-6|16|.|TRBJ1-2|.
CASSYAPLGSSYGYTF
TGTGCCAGCAGCTACGCGCCGCTGGGGAGCAGCTATGGCTACACCTTC
>TRBV7-2|14|.|TRBJ2-2|.
CASLRDIDTGELFF
TGTGCCAGCTTGAGGGACATTGACACCGGGGAGCTGTTTTTT
>TRBV6-1|19|.|TRBJ1-6|few
CASSEARGDPGSYNSPLHF
TGTGCCAGCAGTGAAGCGCGGGGCGACCCGGGCTCCTATAATTCACCCCTCCACTTT
>TRBV7-9|14|.|TRBJ1-2|.
CASSLEGEIYGYTF
TGTGCCAGCAGCTTAGAAGGGGAAATCTATGGCTACACCTTC
>TRBV12-5|16|TRBD2|TRBJ2-5|.
CASGPGLAGVQETQYF
TGTGCTAGTGGTCCAGGACTAGCGGGGGTCCAAGAGACCCAGTACTTC
>TRBV4-3|13|.|TRBJ1-1|.
CATSSRVNTEAFF
TGCGCCACCTCCTCGCGGGTGAACACTGAAGCTTTCTTT
>TRBV4-1|16|TRBD2|TRBJ2-1|.
CASSQPLAGGQNEQFF
TGCGCCAGCAGCCAACCATTAGCGGGGGGGCAAAATGAGCAGTTCTTC
>TRBV11-3|14|TRBD1|TRBJ2-5|.
CASSEGQGQETQYF
TGTGCCAGCAGCGAGGGACAGGGACAAGAGACCCAGTACTTC
>TRBV5-5|14|.|TRBJ1-5|.
CASSLAVFDQPQHF
TGTGCCAGCAGCTTGGCGGTTTTTGATCAGCCCCAGCATTTT
>TRBV19|16|.|TRBJ1-3|few
CASSIAGRSSGNTIYF
TGTGCCAGTAGTATAGCCGGGAGAAGCTCTGGAAACACCATATATTTT
>TRBV19|14|.|TRBJ1-5|.
CASSFGLDNQPQHF
TGTGCCAGTAGTTTCGGGTTAGACAATCAGCCCCAGCATTTT
>TRBV6-2/TRBV6-3|16|.|TRBJ1-4|.
CASSRTATATNEKLFF
TGTGCCAGCAGTCGGACAGCCACCGCAACTAATGAAAAACTGTTTTTT
>TRBV9|14|TRBD1|TRBJ1-1|.
CASSVGQGVGEAFF
TGTGCCAGCAGCGTAGGCCAGGGGGTAGGTGAAGCTTTCTTT
>TRBV24-1|14|.|TRBJ2-5|.
CATSDFRGAETQYF
TGTGCCACCAGTGATTTTCGGGGGGCTGAGACCCAGTACTTC
>TRBV4-2|15|TRBD2|TRBJ2-7|.
CASSPSGGISYEQYF
TGTGCCAGCAGCCCTTCGGGGGGGATATCCTACGAGCAGTACTTC
>TRBV29-1|17|TRBD1|TRBJ1-2|.
CSVLASGQRRINYGYTF
TGCAGCGTTCTTGCATCGGGACAGAGAAGAATTAACTATGGCTACACCTTC
>TRBV10-3|14|.|TRBJ2-1|.
CAISDGGQYNEQFF
TGTGCCATCAGTGACGGTGGACAATACAATGAGCAGTTCTTC
>TRBV5-6|15|TRBD1|TRBJ1-1|.
CASSSSPQGQGKAFF
TGTGCCAGCAGCTCGAGCCCGCAGGGACAGGGTAAAGCTTTCTTT
>TRBV7-8|16|.|TRBJ1-4|.
CASSPTSAPRDEKLFF
TGTGCCAGCAGCCCCACGTCAGCGCCCCGGGATGAAAAACTGTTTTTT
>TRBV18|14|TRBD1|TRBJ2-7|.
CASSPTGGDYEQYF
TGTGCCAGCTCACCGACAGGGGGGGACTACGAGCAGTACTTC
>TRBV20-1|14|.|TRBJ1-1|.
CSASRSTTGTEAFF
TGCAGTGCTAGTCGGTCAACCACCGGGACTGAAGCTTTCTTT
>TRBV5-1|14|TRBD2|TRBJ2-5|.
CASSLGLADETQYF
TGCGCCAGCAGCTTGGGCCTAGCGGATGAGACCCAGTACTTC
>TRBV6-1|13|.|TRBJ1-1|.
CASSEARNTEAFF
TGTGCCAGCAGTGAAGCGAGGAACACTGAAGCTTTCTTT
>TRBV28|16|.|TRBJ2-4|.
CASSPGVFGAKNIQYF
TGTGCCAGCAGTCCGGGAGTTTTCGGAGCCAAAAACATTCAGTACTTC
>TRBV7-9|14|.|TRBJ1-2|.
CASSLGAPGYGYTF
TGTGCCAGCAGCTTAGGGGCACCCGGCTATGGCTACACCTTC
>TRBV14|14|TRBD1|TRBJ1-2|.
CASSQETGGYGYTF
TGTGCCAGCAGCCAAGAAACAGGGGGCTATGGCTACACCTTC
>TRBV19|15|TRBD1|TRBJ1-4|.
CASSTWTGVREKLFF
TGTGCCAGTAGTACTTGGACAGGGGTGCGCGAAAAACTGTTTTTT
>TRBV4-1|16|TRBD1|TRBJ1-4|.
CASSQGLGQGGEKLFF
TGCGCCAGCAGCCAAGGTTTAGGACAGGGTGGGGAAAAACTGTTTTTT
>TRBV7-8|18|TRBD1|TRBJ1-5|once
CASSPKPGTGDSNQPQHF
TGTGCCAGCAGCCCCAAACCTGGGACAGGGGATAGCAATCAGCCCCAGCATTTT
>TRBV5-1|15|TRBD1|TRBJ1-3|.
CASSLDRGFGNTIYF
TGCGCCAGCAGCTTGGACAGGGGGTTCGGAAACACCATATATTTT
>TRBV4-3|14|TRBD1|TRBJ1-5|.
CASSHTGVNQPQHF
TGCGCCAGCAGCCATACAGGGGTCAATCAGCCCCAGCATTTT
>TRBV2|14|TRBD1|TRBJ1-1|.
CASSPTGGRTEAFF
TGTGCCAGCAGTCCGACAGGGGGCAGGACTGAAGCTTTCTTT
>TRBV27|14|TRBD1|TRBJ2-7|medium-sized
CASSGQASSYEQYF
TGTGCCAGCAGTGGACAGGCGAGCTCCTACGAGCAGTACTTC
>TRBV11-2|15|TRBD2|TRBJ2-1|.
CASNLGRGGHNEQFF
TGTGCCAGCAACCTCGGGCGGGGGGGCCACAATGAGCAGTTCTTC
>TRBV7-7|15|TRBD1|TRBJ2-1|.
CASSRGQGAYNEQFF
TGTGCCAGCAGCCGGGGACAGGGGGCCTACAATGAGCAGTTCTTC
>TRBV7-3|13|.|TRBJ1-1|.
CASSPGQNTEAFF
TGTGCCAGCAGCCCCGGACAGAACACTGAAGCTTTCTTT
>TRBV3-1/TRBV3-2|18|TRBD2|TRBJ2-2|.
CASSPSTSGGVSPGELFF
TGTGCCAGCAGCCCTTCGACTAGCGGGGGGGTTAGTCCCGGGGAGCTGTTTTTT
>TRBV4-3|15|.|TRBJ1-4|few
CASSQDFGGSEKLFF
TGCGCCAGCAGCCAAGATTTTGGGGGGAGTGAAAAACTGTTTTTT
>TRBV5-1|16|TRBD1|TRBJ2-3|.
CASSLALDRSVNTQYF
TGCGCCAGCAGCTTGGCCTTGGACAGGTCTGTAAATACGCAGTATTTT
>TRBV18|17|TRBD1|TRBJ2-7|.
CASSPQTGERSLSEQYF
TGTGCCAGCTCACCGCAGACAGGGGAAAGAAGTTTGTCCGAGCAGTACTTC
>TRBV11-2|15|.|TRBJ1-2|few
CASSLGRISNYGYTF
TGTGCCAGCAGCTTAGGGAGGATCTCTAACTATGGCTACACCTTC
>TRBV29-1|13|TRBD2|TRBJ2-2|.
CSVLRGGAGELFF
TGCAGCGTCCTCCGGGGGGGAGCCGGGGAGCTGTTTTTT
>TRBV7-2|12|.|TRBJ1-5|.
CASSFLNQPQHF
TGTGCCAGCAGCTTCCTTAATCAGCCCCAGCATTTT
>TRBV13|15|TRBD1|TRBJ1-6|once
CASSLGRQGNSPLHF
TGTGCCAGCAGCCTGGGCAGACAGGGTAATTCACCCCTCCACTTT
>TRBV5-4|11|.|TRBJ2-5|few
CASSEKETQYF
TGTGCCAGCAGCGAGAAAGAGACCCAGTACTTC
>TRBV13|14|.|TRBJ1-4|few
CASSLDGRGEKLFF
TGTGCCAGCAGCTTAGACGGGAGGGGAGAAAAACTGTTTTTT
>TRBV3-1/TRBV3-2|14|.|TRBJ1-2|.
CASSSGGRDYGYTF
TGTGCCAGCAGCTCCGGTGGTCGGGACTATGGCTACACCTTC